This TCR beta chain was recorded in a study of cytomegalovirus exposure and HLA in healthy donors. Germline V gene lookup returns CDR1 MGHRA and CDR2 YSYEKL. The CDR3 is 16 amino acids. The PCR made use of 60 Vbeta and 13 Jbeta primers. Sequencing used immunoSEQ multiplex PCR; TCRdb keeps in-frame clones, though not all of them. In the table there are over 100,000 clones, around 84% of which are singletons. Concerning this clone itself: One end of the junction fails to match germline, which may point to a read error.

Sequences were obtained from PBMCs. The receptor was derived from a young woman in good health and CMV-seropositive. The gene calls are TRBV4-1 and TRBJ2-1, with D possibly TRBD2 on 6 matching bases. DNA for the CDR3: TGCGCCAGCAGCCGATCGGGAGTCCCCGAGGGGAATGGGCAGTTCTTC. It specifies CASSRSGVPEGNGQFF.